Included here is one T cell receptor beta chain sequence, with context. This entry is derived from a study of T cell responses to AZD1222 COVID-19 vaccine. Deletions cut 6 bases from V and 0 bases from J, with 18 bases between. The germline gives CDR1 SNHLY, CDR2 FYNNEI. The CDR3 has 18 amino acids. The method was immunoSEQ multiplex PCR; TCRdb's version includes in-frame clones alone and lacks a portion of them. The sample has about 88,000 clones; about 89% are singletons. This specimen consisted of peripheral blood, obtained on day 0 of AZD1222 vaccination. This sequence joins TRBV2 and TRBJ2-6; D is possibly TRBD1 or TRBD2 (6 bases each). The receptor comes from an adult in good health. CDR3 residues: CASRATSGGASGANVLTF. CDR3 bases: TGTGCCAGCAGGGCCACGTCCGGGGGCGCCTCTGGGGCCAACGTCCTGACTTTC.